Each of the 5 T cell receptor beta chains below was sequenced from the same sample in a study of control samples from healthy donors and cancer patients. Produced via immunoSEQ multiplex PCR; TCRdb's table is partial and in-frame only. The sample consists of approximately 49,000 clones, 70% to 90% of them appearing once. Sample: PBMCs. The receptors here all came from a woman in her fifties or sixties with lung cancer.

The CDR3 nucleotides read TGTGCCAGCAGCTTAGTTAGCGCAATATATGGCTACACCTTC. It codes for CASSLVSAIYGYTF. The genes are TRBV7-2 and TRBJ1-2; no definite D call. CDR3 length equals 14 residues. V lost 1 base and J 5 bases, leaving 11 bases between the germline ends. Germline V CDR1 and CDR2: SGHTA, FQGNSA. The full variable domain, with the rest looked up from reference TRBV7-2 and TRBJ1-2, is GAGVSQSPSNKVTEKGKDVELRCDPISGHTALYWYRQSLGQGLEFLIYFQGNSAPDKSGLPSDRFSAERTGGSVSTLTIQRTQQEDSAVYLCASSLVSAIYGYTFGSGTRLTVV.

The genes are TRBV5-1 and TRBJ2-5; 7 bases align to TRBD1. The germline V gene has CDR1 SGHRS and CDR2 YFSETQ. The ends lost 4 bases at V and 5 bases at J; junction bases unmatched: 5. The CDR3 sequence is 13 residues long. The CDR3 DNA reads TGCGCCAGCAGCCTCGGGACAGCGGAGACCCAGTACTTC. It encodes CASSLGTAETQYF.

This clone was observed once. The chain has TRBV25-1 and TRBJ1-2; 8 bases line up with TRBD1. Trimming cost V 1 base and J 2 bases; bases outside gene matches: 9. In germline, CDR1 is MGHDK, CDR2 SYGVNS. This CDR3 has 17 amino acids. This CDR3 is CASSEWGQGAFNYGYTF. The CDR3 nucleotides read TGTGCCAGCAGTGAATGGGGCCAGGGGGCTTTCAACTATGGCTACACCTTC.

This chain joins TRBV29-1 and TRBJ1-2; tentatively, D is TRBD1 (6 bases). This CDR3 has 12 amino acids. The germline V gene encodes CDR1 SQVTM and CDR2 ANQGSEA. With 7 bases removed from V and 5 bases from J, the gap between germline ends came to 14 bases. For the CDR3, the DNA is TGCAGCGCAAACAGGGAGGGTTATGGCTACACCTTC. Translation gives CSANREGYGYTF.

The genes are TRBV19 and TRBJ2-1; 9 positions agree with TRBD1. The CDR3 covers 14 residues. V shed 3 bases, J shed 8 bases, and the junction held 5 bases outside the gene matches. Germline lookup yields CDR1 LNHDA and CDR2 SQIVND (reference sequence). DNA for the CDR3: TGTGCCAGTAGTATCACAGGGGGCGCGGATGAGCAGTTCTTC. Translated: CASSITGGADEQFF. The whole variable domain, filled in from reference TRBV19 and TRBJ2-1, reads DGGITQSPKYLFRKEGQNVTLSCEQNLNHDAMYWYRQDPGQGLRLIYYSQIVNDFQKGDIAEGYSVSREKKESFPLTVTSAQKNPTAFYLCASSITGGADEQFFGPGTRLTVL.